Listed below are T cell receptor beta chains from one sample, sequenced in a study of T-cell reconstitution after alpha-beta-depleted transplantation in children. One entry per CDR3 protein, called by TCRdb with MiXCR from the PCR reads. This table has 330,000 or so distinct CDR3 sequences, approximately 10% appearing once. The source material was PBMCs from the stem cell graft donor, sampled from the stem cell graft. These receptors came from a human donor who donated a stem cell graft to a child with acute lymphoblastic leukemia. Each CDR3 is given with its conserved first and last residue. The D gene is left open where the match is weak. The size of a clone is reported for some rows only, either as once, few or many, or as a class for expanded clones.

j_call	d_call	v_call	clone_size	cdr3_aa	cdr3_nt
TRBJ1-1	NA	TRBV5-1	NA	CASSLYRMNTEAFF	TGCGCCAGCAGCTTGTACAGGATGAACACTGAAGCTTTCTTT
TRBJ2-2	TRBD1	TRBV12-3/TRBV12-4	many	CASSWTGVGTGELFF	TGTGCCAGCAGTTGGACAGGGGTCGGCACCGGGGAGCTGTTTTTT
TRBJ2-1	NA	TRBV7-2	NA	CASSLMWTVDEQFF	TGTGCCAGCAGCTTAATGTGGACGGTAGATGAGCAGTTCTTC
TRBJ1-6	NA	TRBV7-2	few	CASSLARIQGGNSPLHF	TGTGCCAGCAGCTTAGCGAGAATACAGGGCGGTAATTCACCCCTCCACTTT
TRBJ2-2	TRBD1	TRBV12-3/TRBV12-4	many	CASTLQGAFTGELFF	TGTGCCAGCACCCTACAGGGGGCGTTCACCGGGGAGCTGTTTTTT
TRBJ2-3	TRBD1	TRBV5-1	NA	CASSSLTGADTQYF	TGCGCCAGCAGCTCCTTGACAGGGGCAGATACGCAGTATTTT
TRBJ2-7	NA	TRBV28	NA	CASAGEGGDAYEQYF	TGTGCCAGCGCCGGGGAGGGGGGCGACGCCTACGAGCAGTACTTC
TRBJ2-1	NA	TRBV20-1	NA	CSARDSGRGSSNEQFF	TGCAGTGCTAGAGATTCGGGACGGGGGTCCTCTAATGAGCAGTTCTTC
TRBJ2-1	NA	TRBV27	few	CASSFQGLYNEQFF	TGTGCCAGCAGTTTTCAGGGACTCTACAATGAGCAGTTCTTC
TRBJ2-7	NA	TRBV7-2	few	CASSSAVVAALPSYEQYF	TGTGCCAGCAGCTCAGCTGTTGTGGCAGCCCTCCCCTCCTACGAGCAGTACTTC
TRBJ2-1	NA	TRBV10-2	NA	CASSELSLRDNEQFF	TGCGCCAGCAGTGAGCTAAGTTTGCGGGACAATGAGCAGTTCTTC
TRBJ1-5	NA	TRBV12-3/TRBV12-4	NA	CASSAEGRGQGPQHF	TGTGCCAGCAGTGCCGAAGGACGGGGCCAAGGGCCCCAGCATTTT
TRBJ1-1	NA	TRBV12-3/TRBV12-4	many	CASSRRTDTEAFF	TGTGCCAGCAGCCGTCGGACAGACACTGAAGCTTTCTTT
TRBJ2-1	NA	TRBV28	NA	CASSLGGGGGRYNEQFF	TGTGCCAGCAGTTTAGGGGGCGGAGGGGGCCGGTACAATGAGCAGTTCTTC
TRBJ2-3	NA	TRBV5-1	NA	CASSLDGVDTQYF	TGCGCCAGCAGCTTGGACGGGGTGGATACGCAGTATTTT
TRBJ2-7	NA	TRBV4-3	few	CASSQAPDGGYEQYF	TGCGCCAGCAGCCAAGCCCCGGACGGAGGCTACGAGCAGTACTTC
TRBJ2-1	TRBD2	TRBV5-1	once	CASSLTSGGGIGRQFF	TGCGCCAGCAGCCTGACTAGCGGGGGGGGAATCGGTAGGCAGTTCTTC
TRBJ1-1	NA	TRBV20-1	NA	CSARVPGLNTEAFF	TGCAGTGCTAGAGTGCCAGGTTTGAACACTGAAGCTTTCTTT
TRBJ2-7	NA	TRBV6-7	few	CASTEAASSYEQYF	TGTGCCAGCACCGAGGCAGCGTCCTCCTACGAGCAGTACTTC
TRBJ2-1	NA	TRBV7-2	few	CASSLAGPVYNEQFF	TGTGCCAGCAGCTTAGCGGGCCCAGTATACAATGAGCAGTTCTTC
TRBJ2-3	NA	TRBV5-1	many	CASSFRDPTDTQYF	TGCGCCAGCAGCTTTCGGGATCCCACAGATACGCAGTATTTT
TRBJ2-7	TRBD2	TRBV11-1	few	CASSLARPGTSGRTDSYEQYF	TGTGCCAGCAGCTTAGCACGTCCCGGGACTAGCGGGAGGACCGACTCCTACGAGCAGTACTTC
TRBJ2-1	TRBD2	TRBV5-1	few	CASSSAAGEYNEQFF	TGCGCCAGCAGTTCGGCAGCGGGAGAGTACAATGAGCAGTTCTTC
TRBJ2-1	NA	TRBV9	few	CASSVIKGASYNEQFF	TGTGCCAGCAGCGTTATAAAGGGAGCGTCCTACAATGAGCAGTTCTTC
TRBJ2-5	NA	TRBV20-1	few	CSARDQTGQETQYF	TGCAGTGCTAGAGATCAGACGGGGCAAGAGACCCAGTACTTC
TRBJ2-5	TRBD1	TRBV7-8	NA	CASSNRQGLGETQYF	TGTGCCAGCAGCAACCGACAGGGATTGGGAGAGACCCAGTACTTC
TRBJ2-5	NA	TRBV6-2/TRBV6-3	few	CASTNGQWSAGLAQETQYF	TGTGCCAGCACCAACGGCCAATGGTCGGCAGGGCTAGCTCAAGAGACCCAGTACTTC
TRBJ2-2	TRBD1	TRBV5-6	few	CASSWTRTGWAGELFF	TGTGCCAGCAGCTGGACGCGGACAGGGTGGGCCGGGGAGCTGTTTTTT
TRBJ2-7	NA	TRBV4-1	NA	CASSQDPSRARSYEQYF	TGCGCCAGCAGCCAAGATCCGTCGAGGGCGCGGTCCTACGAGCAGTACTTC
TRBJ2-7	NA	TRBV7-8	NA	CASSAGGGQGSYEQYF	TGTGCCAGCAGCGCAGGGGGGGGGCAGGGGTCCTACGAGCAGTACTTC
TRBJ1-1	NA	TRBV6-1	NA	CASSGGAGSNTEAFF	TGTGCCAGCAGTGGAGGCGCAGGGTCTAACACTGAAGCTTTCTTT
TRBJ2-1	NA	TRBV20-1	few	CSARRDSYNEQFF	TGCAGTGCTAGGCGGGACTCTTACAATGAGCAGTTCTTC
TRBJ2-3	TRBD2	TRBV5-1	NA	CASSLGFAGASTDTQYF	TGCGCCAGCAGCTTGGGTTTTGCGGGAGCTAGCACAGATACGCAGTATTTT
TRBJ1-1	TRBD1	TRBV7-3	NA	CASSTTGTGTTEAFF	TGTGCCAGCAGCACAACCGGGACAGGGACGACTGAAGCTTTCTTT
TRBJ2-1	NA	TRBV4-1	many	CASSQVLMHEQFF	TGCGCCAGCAGCCAGGTCCTAATGCATGAGCAGTTCTTC
TRBJ1-1	TRBD1	TRBV7-9	NA	CASSLTGTGPTEAFF	TGTGCCAGCAGCTTAACCGGGACAGGGCCCACTGAAGCTTTCTTT
TRBJ1-6	TRBD1	TRBV28	many	CASSLGDRANSPLHF	TGTGCCAGCAGTTTAGGGGACAGGGCTAATTCACCCCTCCACTTT
TRBJ2-5	TRBD1	TRBV3-1	many	CASSHARQGTQYF	TGTGCCAGCAGCCACGCCCGACAGGGAACCCAGTACTTC
TRBJ2-2	TRBD2	TRBV7-9	NA	CASSGGSRRELFF	TGTGCCAGCAGCGGCGGGAGCAGGCGGGAGCTGTTTTTT
TRBJ2-7	NA	TRBV30	few	CAWSNMAYEQYF	TGTGCCTGGAGTAATATGGCCTACGAGCAGTACTTC